Sequencing of this TCR beta chain was carried out in a study of shared clonotypes between healthy human individuals (dated by TCRdb to 2018 to 2020). Regarding the complete study: Three men and a couple of women, aged 18 to 49 years, made up the cohort. For each donor, CD4 naive and CD4 memory were each run on three plates, CD8 naive on two plates, and CD8 memory on one plate. To estimate repertoire size and how much clonotypes are shared between individuals, the study performed deep sequencing of blood TCR repertoires from roughly five healthy adults. Different laboratories and diverse techniques were used to prepare libraries and sequence TCR repertoires, to increase sequencing depth and limit assay-specific biases. Per donor, leukapheresis produced somewhere between about 0.94 and 10 billion PBMCs. Broad study findings and their caveats: Because the study included only a small number of donors, the genetic and exposure-history diversity represented was limited. Based on pairwise subsampling, the degree of clonotype sharing among donors was expected to be affected by sequencing depth. Sampling was restricted to blood, and TCR repertoires in tissue are likely to differ from TCR repertoires in blood. When four donors were compared, the shared fraction of clonotypes was approximately 5% for naive CD4, 3.5% to 4% for naive CD8, about 2.4% for memory CD4, and less than 0.45% for memory CD8. Even with the large sequencing depth, rarefaction of the sorted-subset datasets indicated that sequencing was incomplete. Clonotypes shared by all four sorted-subset donors showed higher generation probabilities than non-shared clonotypes. Estimated clonotype richness was generally larger for naive than for memory subsets.

TCR CDR3 regions were amplified from genomic DNA by multiplex PCR using the deep immunoSEQ assay. Extracted genomic DNA from each cell subset was distributed evenly across all wells of several immunoSEQ 96-well plates, and each plate was treated as a replicate. For sorted subsets, roughly 200 ng genomic DNA, equal to 25,000 to 35,000 T cell genomes, was loaded into each replicate PCR. Purified libraries were measured with a Qubit 3.0 fluorometer, size-checked on a Bioanalyzer 2100, and measured again with the KAPA Library Quantification kit. A separate single-read 150-cycle Illumina NextSeq 550 flow cell was used to sequence each immunoSEQ 96-well plate. In the authors' own workflow: Because the immunoSEQ output held only junctional sequences and lacked quality scores, the filtering could not match the filtering applied to full-length reads. To assign V/J genes and CDR3, sequences were annotated against IMGT germline references using PyIR, a Python wrapper for IgBLAST v1.9. Any read was removed if the V/J assignment was weak (E-value above 1e-6), the CDR3 was missing, or the read contained stop codons, out-of-frame junctions, or ambiguous translated residues. V3J clonotypes were defined by identical inferred V gene, J gene, and CDR3 amino acid sequence. The percentage overlap between two repertoires was calculated by dividing the number of shared unique clonotypes by the size of the smaller repertoire. Repertoire richness was assessed with RTK rarefaction, the Chao1 estimator, and Recon v2.1 estimates of unobserved clonotypes. Generation probabilities for all TCRbeta clonotypes obtained by the gDNA method from a handful of donors were computed using OLGA. The immuneACCESS repertoire file appears here via TCRdb, limited to in-frame rearrangements. These files lack a portion of the clones; in checked studies, under half of the deficit traces to unresolved V genes, and the cause of the others is not known. That table furnishes V, J and clone size, whereas the DNA furnished D and trimming. This sample lists 2 million to 3 million clones; approximately 93% were detected once. The top ten clones comprise more than 0.35% of the sample.

Notes on this clone: The target of this receptor is not known. Base-call qualities are not available, and no considerably larger clone is one nucleotide away.

From cysteine to phenylalanine, the CDR3 is 16 amino acids long. Just CDR3 DNA is preserved here, 48 bases in frame from base 1. CDR1 and CDR2 are drawn from the germline V gene: MDHEN, SYDVKM. From V the trimming removes 5 bases and from J it removes 4 bases, while the gene matches leave 10 bases of the junction unaccounted for. Healthy HIV-negative adults with no recently reported acute infections or vaccinations were included as donors. Every donor was a Caucasian adult residing in Nashville, Tennessee, USA. CD4+ T cells were enriched by magnetic negative selection; naive cells were then positively selected on CD45RA, and the negative fraction formed the memory subset. After blood collection by leukapheresis, PBMCs were isolated using Ficoll-Histopaque density gradient centrifugation and then cryopreserved in the vapor phase of liquid nitrogen. Analytical flow cytometry was used to check the purity and quantity of each magnetically sorted T cell population. Genomic DNA was isolated from every sorted fraction and measured by UV absorbance on a Nanodrop 2000c.

The material sequenced was naive CD4+ T cells from PBMCs. In the paper's terms, the cell subset or site label means: CD45RA+ positively selected. The rearrangement joined TRBV28 to TRBJ2-2; TRBD1 fits 7 bases in the junction. The receptor was derived from a man younger than 35 in good health. Some clones in this sample may be carry-over from other donors' samples. The nucleotide sequence is given as TGTGCCAGCAGTACATCTGGACAGGATTCCACCGGGGAGCTGTTTTTT. It codes for CASSTSGQDSTGELFF.